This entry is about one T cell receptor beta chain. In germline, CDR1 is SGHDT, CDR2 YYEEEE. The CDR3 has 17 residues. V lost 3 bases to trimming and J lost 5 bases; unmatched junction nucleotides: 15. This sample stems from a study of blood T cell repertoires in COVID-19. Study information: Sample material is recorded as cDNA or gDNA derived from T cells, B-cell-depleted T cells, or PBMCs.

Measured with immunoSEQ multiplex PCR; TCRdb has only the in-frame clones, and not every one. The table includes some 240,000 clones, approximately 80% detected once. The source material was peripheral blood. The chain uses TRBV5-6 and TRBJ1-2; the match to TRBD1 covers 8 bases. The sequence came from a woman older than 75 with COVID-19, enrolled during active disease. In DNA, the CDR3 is TGTGCCAGCAGCTCCTCCAGGGGGCTGCGTTGGGAATATGGCTACACCTTC. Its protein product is CASSSSRGLRWEYGYTF.